These 16 T cell receptor beta chains share one sample of origin, sequenced in a study of shared clonotypes between healthy human individuals. Sequenced by immunoSEQ multiplex PCR; TCRdb stores in-frame clones only, minus some. Here the sample spans about 460,000 clones, approximately 77% being singletons. The source material was PBMCs. Receptor source: a woman between 35 and 50 years old in good health. Some clones in this sample may be carry-over from other donors' samples.

The gene calls are TRBV15 and TRBJ2-5, with TRBD1 identical over 11 bases. From germline, CDR1 is LNHNV and CDR2 YYDKDF (reference sequence). The CDR3 totals 16 residues. V lost 3 bases and J lost 4; bases outside the gene matches: 7. This chain's CDR3 is CATSSRRTGGGETQYF. DNA for the CDR3: TGTGCCACCAGCAGCCGACGGACAGGGGGCGGAGAGACCCAGTACTTC.

This sequence joins TRBV5-4 and TRBJ2-5; perhaps D is TRBD1 or TRBD2 (5 bases each). Trimming cost V 8 bases and J 5 bases, with 16 bases left between them. The CDR3 length is 13 residues. In germline, CDR1 is SGHNT, CDR2 YYREEE (reference sequence). The CDR3 sequence: CASTDPWGETQYF. The CDR3 coding sequence is TGTGCCAGTACGGACCCTTGGGGGGAGACCCAGTACTTC.

This sequence joins TRBV7-9 and TRBJ1-3; weak D call: TRBD1 (6 bases). Germline V gene data show CDR1 as SEHNR and CDR2 as FQNEAQ (reference sequence). The V end lost 3 bases, the J end lost 3 bases, and 12 bases lay between the germline ends. This CDR3 is 15 amino acids long. The CDR3 loop is CASSFAGADGNTIYF. The CDR3 DNA sequence: TGTGCCAGCAGCTTCGCGGGGGCTGATGGAAACACCATATATTTT.

On this clone: Other DNA sequences in this sample translate to the same CDR3. The genes are TRBV15 and TRBJ1-2; the match to TRBD1 covers 8 bases. The V and J ends lost 0 bases and 8 bases, in that order; junction bases with no gene match: 5. Germline assignment: CDR1 LNHNV and CDR2 YYDKDF (reference sequence). This CDR3 comprises 14 residues. CDR3 DNA: TGTGCCACCAGCAGAGATAGGACAGGGTACGGCTACACCTTC. Translating gives CATSRDRTGYGYTF.

The chain uses TRBV4-3 and TRBJ2-4; D is unclear. Germline values: CDR1 LGHNA, CDR2 YSLEER. CDR3 length: 12 residues. The V end was cut by 0 bases, the J end by 9 bases, with 6 bases between. As DNA, the CDR3 is TGCGCCAGCAGCCAAGATCTAGGCATTCAGTACTTC. It encodes CASSQDLGIQYF.

V is TRBV19 and J is TRBJ1-5; possibly TRBD1 for D (5 bases). Germline CDR1 and CDR2: LNHDA and SQIVND (reference sequence). The CDR3 spans 15 residues. Trimming took 4 bases from V and 2 from J, leaving 12 bases between them. CDR3 region: CASSTPGTGNQPQHF. CDR3 bases: TGTGCCAGTAGTACCCCGGGGACCGGCAATCAGCCCCAGCATTTT.

As for this clone: A far larger clone is just one base off, so this is likely a read error. As the CDR3 is not closed by the conserved phenylalanine or tryptophan, this likely results from a read error. The rearrangement links TRBV20-1 to TRBJ2-3; the D is unclear. Germline V CDR1 and CDR2: DFQATT, SNEGSKA (reference sequence). This CDR3 comprises 11 residues. The CDR3 is CSIRRTDTQYL. CDR3 bases: TGCAGCATCCGACGCACAGATACGCAGTATCTT.

The V call is TRBV11-2, the J call TRBJ2-7; TRBD2 might be the D (6 bases). Germline V gives CDR1 SGHAT, CDR2 FQNNGV. The V and J ends lost 8 bases and 4 bases respectively, with 24 bases between them. The CDR3 loop spans 16 amino acids. This CDR3 is CASSQSAGWKGYEQYF. CDR3 nucleotides: TGTGCCAGCTCCCAGTCGGCGGGATGGAAAGGATACGAGCAGTACTTC. The full variable domain, with the rest looked up from reference TRBV11-2 and TRBJ2-7, is EAGVAQSPRYKIIEKRQSVAFWCNPISGHATLYWYQQILGQGPKLLIQFQNNGVVDDSQLPKDRFSAERLKGVDSTLKIQPAKLEDSAVYLCASSQSAGWKGYEQYFGPGTRLTVT.

V and J are TRBV6-5 and TRBJ2-2, with D hard to call. Trimming removed 5 bases at V and 8 bases at J, with 15 bases between. The V gene's germline CDR1 is MNHEY and CDR2 SVGAGI. CDR3 size: 14 residues. This CDR3 is CASSPADLFGELFF. The CDR3 coding sequence is TGTGCCAGCAGTCCCGCGGACCTGTTTGGGGAGCTGTTTTTT.

The chain employs TRBV7-2 and TRBJ2-3; D uncertain. CDR3 length: 13 amino acids. V lost 5 bases and J 6 bases, leaving 12 bases between the germline ends. Per the germline V gene, CDR1 is SGHTA and CDR2 is FQGNSA. CDR3 DNA sequence: TGTGCCAGCAGCCTCCACCGGGCGGATACGCAGTATTTT. It encodes CASSLHRADTQYF.

This clone was detected only a few times. This CDR3 reads CSVKLAGNQPQHF. CDR3 sequence (DNA): TGCAGCGTTAAGTTGGCAGGGAATCAGCCCCAGCATTTT. The rearrangement joins TRBV29-1 to TRBJ1-5, with D tentatively TRBD1 (5 bases). Between the trimmed V and J ends, which lost 5 bases and 4 bases, there was a span of 12 bases. Per germline, CDR1 SQVTM and CDR2 ANQGSEA. The CDR3 consists of 13 residues. Looking up the rest from reference TRBV29-1 and TRBJ1-5 gives the full variable domain: SAVISQKPSRDICQRGTSLTIQCQVDSQVTMMFWYRQQPGQSLTLIATANQGSEATYESGFVIDKFPISRPNLTFSTLTVSNMSPEDSSIYLCSVKLAGNQPQHFGDGTRLSIL.

This chain uses TRBV6-5 with TRBJ1-5; 7 bases are shared with TRBD1. The ends lost 6 bases at V and 7 bases at J; junction bases unmatched: 6. The CDR3 totals 13 residues. The germline gives CDR1 MNHEY, CDR2 SVGAGI. CDR3 DNA: TGTGCCAGCAGCAGGGGGGGCGGACAGCCCCAGCATTTT. Its protein product is CASSRGGGQPQHF.

To note about this clone: A read error is likely here: a far larger clone is one base away. This CDR3 is also generated by other DNA sequences in the sample. This sequence joins TRBV2 and TRBJ1-4; 8 bases fit TRBD1. CDR1 is SNHLY and CDR2 is FYNNEI in the germline V gene. The CDR3 is 15 residues long. The CDR3 bases are TGTGCCAGCAGTCGAAGCACAGGGGGAAATGAAAAGCTGTTTTTT. This translates into CASSRSTGGNEKLFF. The whole variable domain, filled in from reference TRBV2 and TRBJ1-4, reads EPEVTQTPSHQVTQMGQEVILRCVPISNHLYFYWYRQILGQKVEFLVSFYNNEISEKSEIFDDQFSVERPDGSNFTLKIRSTKLEDSAMYFCASSRSTGGNEKLFFGSGTQLSVL.

This chain links TRBV30 with TRBJ1-2, with TRBD1 matching 9 bases. Germline loops: CDR1 GTSNPN, CDR2 SVGIG (reference sequence). The V and J ends lost 0 bases and 2 bases, in that order; junction bases with no gene match: 4. This CDR3 region has 15 residues. CDR3 nucleotides: TGTGCCTGGAGTGTATTGGGACAGGGAAACTATGGCTACACCTTC. It encodes CAWSVLGQGNYGYTF.

The chain is built from TRBV25-1 and TRBJ1-1, with D maybe TRBD1 (5 bases). The V end lost 7 bases, the J end lost 4 bases, and 22 bases lay between the germline ends. Germline CDR1 and CDR2: MGHDK and SYGVNS. The CDR3 covers 16 residues. CDR3 bases: TGTGCCAGCACCGAAGGACCCGGGGCCCAGAGCACTGAAGCTTTCTTT. The encoded protein is CASTEGPGAQSTEAFF.

This clone appeared once. The chain is built from TRBV10-3 and TRBJ1-2; 8 bases map to TRBD1. After removal of 3 bases from V and 8 bases from J, the junction contained 8 bases not matched to a gene. Per germline, CDR1 ENHRY and CDR2 SYGVKD. The CDR3 has 14 amino acids. Here the CDR3 reads CAISDQLTGVGYTF. For the CDR3, the DNA is TGTGCCATCAGTGACCAGCTGACAGGGGTGGGCTACACCTTC.